A selection of T cell receptor beta chains follows, all from one sample in a study of T-cell memory formation after mild COVID-19. MiXCR was run by TCRdb on the 5' RACE reads, yielding one entry per CDR3 protein. The sample comprises 250,000 to 400,000 distinct CDR3 sequences, roughly an eighth of which are singletons, and about 21% rests with the top ten. What was sequenced was PBMCs or a T cell subset sorted from them (not recorded which). These receptors originate from a man aged 18-30 years who had mild COVID-19 (a few samples of this study predate the infection). Cell type and time point are not known. CDR3s include the opening cysteine and the closing phenylalanine or tryptophan.

v_call	j_call	cdr3_aa
TRBV23-1	TRBJ2-5	CASSHGREETQYF
TRBV6-5	TRBJ1-1	CASSYEGQGNTEAFF
TRBV19	TRBJ2-5	CASSIPGTSGKETQYF
TRBV5-1	TRBJ2-5	CASSGQGAAETQYF
TRBV20-1	TRBJ2-5	CSARTHGTGDLETQYF
TRBV15	TRBJ1-2	CATSRGQNYGYTF
TRBV11-3	TRBJ2-2	CASSPLDGTTGELFF
TRBV29-1	TRBJ2-2	CSVEWSGELFF
TRBV4-3	TRBJ1-1	CASSLATGPNTEAFF
TRBV4-3	TRBJ2-1	CASSQDRSARNEQFF
TRBV18	TRBJ1-2	CASSPREGYTF
TRBV25-1	TRBJ2-3	CASSEYPTTQYF
TRBV19	TRBJ2-1	CASSIRTDLEQFF
TRBV6-5	TRBJ2-6	CASRNRGPGANVLTF
TRBV7-2	TRBJ1-3	CASSLVAGDAGSGNTIYF
TRBV6-6	TRBJ2-1	CASSFGGGGNEQFF
TRBV5-1	TRBJ2-5	CASSFREPVQETQYF
TRBV12-3/TRBV12-4	TRBJ2-1	CASSLAGAVNEQFF
TRBV11-2	TRBJ2-5	CASSFGAQETQYF
TRBV4-1	TRBJ1-2	CASSQEVVRGNYGYTF
TRBV9	TRBJ2-4	CASSPRQGVGDIQYF
TRBV4-1	TRBJ1-1	CASSRAVGGRAFF
TRBV30	TRBJ2-7	CAWSVYEQYF
TRBV6-2/TRBV6-3	TRBJ2-1	CASSPARGGGRNEQFF
TRBV7-2	TRBJ2-2	CASSFSGGGTGELFF
TRBV9	TRBJ2-5	CASSSPGLAGGETQYF
TRBV27	TRBJ2-6	CASRRGQGKAGANVLTF
TRBV9	TRBJ2-3	CASSVVGQGGLTDTQYF
TRBV7-9	TRBJ2-5	CASMRGHSQETQYF
TRBV10-3	TRBJ2-7	CAIKGQGSYEQYF
TRBV12-3/TRBV12-4	TRBJ1-6	CASTPALGSNNSPLHF
TRBV11-2	TRBJ2-5	CASLEMETQYF
TRBV2	TRBJ2-3	CASSESDTQYF
TRBV7-2	TRBJ1-3	CASSPSSTGYSGNTIYF
TRBV6-5	TRBJ2-3	CASRLGRSTDTQYF
TRBV7-2	TRBJ1-5	CASSLMGHNQPQHF
TRBV6-1	TRBJ2-3	CASSVGLAWADTQYF
TRBV15	TRBJ2-2	CATSRDGTSGLEELFF
TRBV29-1	TRBJ2-5	CSVGQGQETQYF
TRBV20-1	TRBJ2-5	CSARVDRGQETQYF
TRBV2	TRBJ1-1	CASTPGGIGTEAFF
TRBV15	TRBJ1-2	CATSRGDKTYGYTF
TRBV7-2	TRBJ2-7	CASSFQGLAHYEQYF
TRBV30	TRBJ2-4	CAWRGGFRNIQYF